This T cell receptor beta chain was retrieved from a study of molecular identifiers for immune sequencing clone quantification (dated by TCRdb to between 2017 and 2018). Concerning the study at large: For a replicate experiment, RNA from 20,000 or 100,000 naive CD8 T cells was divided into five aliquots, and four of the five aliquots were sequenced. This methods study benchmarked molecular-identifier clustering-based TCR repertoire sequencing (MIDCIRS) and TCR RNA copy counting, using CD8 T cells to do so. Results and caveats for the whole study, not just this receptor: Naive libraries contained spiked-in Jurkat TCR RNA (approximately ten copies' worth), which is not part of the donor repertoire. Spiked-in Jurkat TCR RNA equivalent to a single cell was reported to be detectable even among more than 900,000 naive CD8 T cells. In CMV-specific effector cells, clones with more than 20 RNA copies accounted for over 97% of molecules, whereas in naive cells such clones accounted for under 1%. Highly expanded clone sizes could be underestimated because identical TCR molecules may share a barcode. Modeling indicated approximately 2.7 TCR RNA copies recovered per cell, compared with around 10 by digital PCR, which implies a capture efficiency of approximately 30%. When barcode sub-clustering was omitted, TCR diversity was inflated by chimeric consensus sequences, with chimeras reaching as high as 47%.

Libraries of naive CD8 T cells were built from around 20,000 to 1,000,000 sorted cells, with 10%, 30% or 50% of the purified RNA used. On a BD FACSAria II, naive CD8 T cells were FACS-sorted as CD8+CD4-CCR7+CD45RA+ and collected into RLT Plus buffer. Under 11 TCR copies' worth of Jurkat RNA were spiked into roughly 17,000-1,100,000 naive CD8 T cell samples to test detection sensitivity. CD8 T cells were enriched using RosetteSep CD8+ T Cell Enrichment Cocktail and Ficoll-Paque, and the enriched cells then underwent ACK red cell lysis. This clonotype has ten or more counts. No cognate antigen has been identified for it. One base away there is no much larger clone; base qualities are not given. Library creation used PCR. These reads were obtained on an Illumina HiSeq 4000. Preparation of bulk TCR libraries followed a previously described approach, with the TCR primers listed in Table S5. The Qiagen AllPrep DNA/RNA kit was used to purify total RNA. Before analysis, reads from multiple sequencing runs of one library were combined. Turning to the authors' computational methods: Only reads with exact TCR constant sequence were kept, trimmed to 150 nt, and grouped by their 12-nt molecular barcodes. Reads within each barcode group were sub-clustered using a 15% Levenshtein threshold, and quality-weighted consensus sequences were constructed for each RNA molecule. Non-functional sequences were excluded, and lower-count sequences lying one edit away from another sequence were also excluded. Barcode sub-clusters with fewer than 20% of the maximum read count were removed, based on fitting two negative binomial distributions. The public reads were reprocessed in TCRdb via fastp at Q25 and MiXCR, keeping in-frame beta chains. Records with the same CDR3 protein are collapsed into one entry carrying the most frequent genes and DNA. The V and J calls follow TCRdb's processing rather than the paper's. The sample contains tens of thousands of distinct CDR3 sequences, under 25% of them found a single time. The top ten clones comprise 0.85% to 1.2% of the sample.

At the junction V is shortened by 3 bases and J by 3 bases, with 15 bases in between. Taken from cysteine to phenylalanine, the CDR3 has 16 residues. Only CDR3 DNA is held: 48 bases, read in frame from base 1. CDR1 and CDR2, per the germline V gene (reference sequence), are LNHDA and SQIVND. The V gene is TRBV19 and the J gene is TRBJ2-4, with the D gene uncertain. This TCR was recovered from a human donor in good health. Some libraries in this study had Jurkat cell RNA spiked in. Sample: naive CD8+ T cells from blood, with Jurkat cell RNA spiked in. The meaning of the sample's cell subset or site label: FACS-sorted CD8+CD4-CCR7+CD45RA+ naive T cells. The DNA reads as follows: TGTGCCAGTAGTATTGGTATGGGAATCAGCAAAAACATTCAGTACTTC. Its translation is CASSIGMGISKNIQYF.